Presented here are 17 T cell receptor beta chains from one specimen sequenced in a study of beta chain features in type 1 diabetes. All of the isolated RNA was reverse transcribed, so expressed TCRB transcripts were sequenced. Measured with immunoSEQ multiplex PCR; TCRdb has only the in-frame clones, and not every one. The sample contains hundreds of thousands of clones, 7% to 9% of which appear only once. What was sequenced was central memory CD4+ T cells from blood. These TCRs come from a woman under 30 in good health.

This chain joins TRBV27 and TRBJ1-2; D gene unclear. V was cut by 3 bases and J by 4 bases, with 9 bases left in between. This CDR3 has 13 amino acids. The germline V gene has CDR1 MNHEY and CDR2 SMNVEV (reference sequence). CDR3 region: CASSFTAAYGYTF. The CDR3 bases are TGTGCCAGCAGTTTTACAGCAGCCTATGGCTACACCTTC.

This clone was found many times. This chain links TRBV14 with TRBJ2-3, with D perhaps matching TRBD1 (6 bases). The CDR3 runs 15 residues. Germline V lookup: CDR1 SGHDN, CDR2 FVKESK. V was trimmed by 6 bases and J by 2 bases, leaving 15 bases between them. The CDR3 sequence is CASSPGTRYTDTQYF. The CDR3 DNA sequence: TGTGCCAGCAGTCCCGGGACAAGATACACAGATACGCAGTATTTT.

This chain uses TRBV15 with TRBJ2-7; D remains ambiguous. The germline gives CDR1 LNHNV, CDR2 YYDKDF (reference sequence). V lost 0 bases to trimming and J lost 6 bases, with 15 bases between them. This CDR3 comprises 15 residues. The chain's CDR3 is CATSRDRTEVSEQYF. CDR3 sequence (DNA): TGTGCCACCAGCAGAGATCGTACAGAAGTTTCCGAGCAGTACTTC.

The rearrangement links TRBV7-9 to TRBJ1-6, with 9 bases fitting TRBD1. J gave up 10 bases and V 6 bases, and 10 bases lay outside the gene matches. Germline CDR1 and CDR2: SEHNR and FQNEAQ (reference sequence). The CDR3 runs to 15 residues. CDR3 residues: CASRSGTGTNSPLHF. The CDR3 bases are TGTGCCAGCAGATCGGGGACAGGGACAAACTCACCCCTCCACTTT.

Comment on this clone: The same CDR3 arises from other DNA sequences in this sample as well. V is TRBV7-2 and J is TRBJ2-7; tentatively, D is TRBD1 (6 bases). The germline CDR1 and CDR2 sequences are SGHTA and FQGNSA. Trimming shortened V by 3 bases and J by 4 bases, and 13 bases separated the two germline ends. The CDR3 contains 14 residues. CDR3 loop: CASSLQGFGYEQYF. For the CDR3, the DNA is TGTGCCAGCAGCTTGCAGGGGTTTGGGTACGAGCAGTACTTC.

Only a few counts were recorded for this clone. The J gene is TRBJ2-3, the V gene TRBV28; TRBD2 agrees at 8 bases. CDR3 length equals 14 residues. The germline gives CDR1 MDHEN, CDR2 SYDVKM. The junction had 7 bases not matched to a gene; V was cut back by 7 bases and J by 4 bases. This CDR3 reads CASKSAGLADTQYF. The CDR3 DNA follows: TGTGCCAGCAAATCGGCGGGACTAGCAGATACGCAGTATTTT.

V usage is TRBV7-2 and J usage is TRBJ2-3; D is perhaps TRBD1 (5 bases). This CDR3 is 13 amino acids long. CDR1 is SGHTA and CDR2 is FQGNSA in the germline V gene. Trimming removed 1 base from V and 3 bases from J, with 5 bases in between. The CDR3 region has the DNA TGTGCCAGCAGCTTAGGACAGACAGATACGCAGTATTTT. Translated, it gives CASSLGQTDTQYF.

The chain recombines TRBV2 with TRBJ2-7; 12 bases are shared with TRBD2. This CDR3 is built from 17 residues. The germline V gene encodes CDR1 SNHLY and CDR2 FYNNEI. V lost 4 bases and J lost 5; bases outside the gene matches: 12. In nucleotides, the CDR3 is TGTGCCAGCAGTGGTCTAGCGGGAGGGCCGGTTCAGGACGAGCAGTACTTC. Protein: CASSGLAGGPVQDEQYF.

The CDR3 DNA is TGTGCCAGCAGCCCTAACAGGGGTGATGAGCAGTTCTTC. Protein: CASSPNRGDEQFF. The chain links TRBV7-3 to TRBJ2-1, with TRBD1 identical over 7 bases. The V gene end was trimmed by 5 bases and the J gene end by 8 bases; junction bases not matched to a gene: 6. The CDR3 totals 13 residues. Germline CDR1 SGHTA, CDR2 FQGTGA. Filled out from reference TRBV7-3 and TRBJ2-1, the complete variable domain reads GAGVSQTPSNKVTEKGKYVELRCDPISGHTALYWYRQSLGQGPEFLIYFQGTGAADDSGLPNDRFFAVRPEGSVSTLKIQRTERGDSAVYLCASSPNRGDEQFFGPGTRLTVL.

This chain uses TRBV27 with TRBJ1-4; weak D call: TRBD1 (6 bases). The CDR3 has 14 residues. The V end lost 4 bases, the J end lost 8 bases, and 14 bases lay between the germline ends. Looked up from germline, CDR1 is MNHEY and CDR2 is SMNVEV (reference sequence). CDR3 amino acids: CASSSQGRTEKLFF. The CDR3 nucleotides read TGTGCCAGCAGTTCTCAGGGGCGGACGGAAAAACTGTTTTTT.

The chain uses TRBV27 and TRBJ1-1; D is perhaps TRBD1 (5 bases). V lost 4 bases and J lost 10, with 25 bases in between. The CDR3 has 16 amino acids. Germline V gene data show CDR1 as MNHEY and CDR2 as SMNVEV (reference sequence). The CDR3 protein is CASSSVRGWSTPGAFF. Here the CDR3 DNA reads TGTGCCAGCAGTTCGGTTAGGGGCTGGTCCACACCAGGAGCTTTCTTT.

The chain couples TRBV9 to TRBJ2-5; 8 bases fit TRBD2. This CDR3 is built from 15 residues. CDR1 SGDLS and CDR2 YYNGEE come from the germline V gene. The junction had 6 bases not matched to a gene; V was cut back by 0 bases and J by 5 bases. CDR3 DNA sequence: TGTGCCAGCAGCGTAGGAAGCGGGAGTCATGAGACCCAGTACTTC. The encoded protein is CASSVGSGSHETQYF. Full variable domain (remainder filled in from reference TRBV9 and TRBJ2-5): DSGVTQTPKHLITATGQRVTLRCSPRSGDLSVYWYQQSLDQGLQFLIQYYNGEERAKGNILERFSAQQFPDLHSELNLSSLELGDSALYFCASSVGSGSHETQYFGPGTRLLVL.

This clone was counted at least ten times. This rearrangement joins TRBV10-3 to TRBJ2-1; D is undetermined. The CDR3 spans 11 residues. V lost 6 bases, J lost 8 bases, and 8 bases lay in between. Germline assignment: CDR1 ENHRY and CDR2 SYGVKD. The CDR3: CAISAAHEQFF. As DNA, the CDR3 is TGTGCCATCAGCGCCGCTCATGAGCAGTTCTTC.

This clone was observed a few times. This chain joins TRBV5-6 and TRBJ2-3; possibly TRBD1 or TRBD2 for D (6 bases each). V lost 4 bases and J lost 6, with 21 bases in between. The CDR3 extends over 16 amino acids. CDR1 is SGHDT, CDR2 YYEEEE, per germline. CDR3 sequence: CASSVTGLLGKDTQYF. The CDR3 coding sequence is TGTGCCAGCAGCGTGACAGGACTACTGGGCAAGGATACGCAGTATTTT.

This clone was picked up many times. The V gene is TRBV19, the J gene TRBJ1-2, with 7 positions matching TRBD1. The CDR3 is made up of 14 amino acids. Germline trimming cut 6 bases from V and 4 bases from J; bases unmatched to any gene: 8. The V gene's germline CDR1 is LNHDA and CDR2 SQIVND (reference sequence). The chain's CDR3 is CASRGQKSSYGYTF. CDR3 DNA sequence: TGTGCCAGTAGGGGACAGAAGTCTAGCTATGGCTACACCTTC.

The CDR3, as DNA: TGTGCCAGCAGTTTTGCCGACACAGATACGCAGTATTTT. The encoded protein is CASSFADTDTQYF. The genes are TRBV28 and TRBJ2-3; D not resolved. Germline CDR1 MDHEN, CDR2 SYDVKM. V gave up 3 bases and J gave up 2 bases, with 6 bases separating them. The CDR3 loop spans 13 amino acids.

The gene calls are TRBV2 and TRBJ2-2; no definite D call. There are 11 residues in the CDR3. Per germline, CDR1 SNHLY and CDR2 FYNNEI. Trimming left V 5 bases short and J 6 bases short, with 4 bases between. CDR3 region: CASSYPGELFF. CDR3 nucleotide sequence: TGTGCCAGCAGTTACCCCGGGGAGCTGTTTTTT. The full variable domain, its missing parts supplied by reference TRBV2 and TRBJ2-2, is EPEVTQTPSHQVTQMGQEVILRCVPISNHLYFYWYRQILGQKVEFLVSFYNNEISEKSEIFDDQFSVERPDGSNFTLKIRSTKLEDSAMYFCASSYPGELFFGEGSRLTVL.